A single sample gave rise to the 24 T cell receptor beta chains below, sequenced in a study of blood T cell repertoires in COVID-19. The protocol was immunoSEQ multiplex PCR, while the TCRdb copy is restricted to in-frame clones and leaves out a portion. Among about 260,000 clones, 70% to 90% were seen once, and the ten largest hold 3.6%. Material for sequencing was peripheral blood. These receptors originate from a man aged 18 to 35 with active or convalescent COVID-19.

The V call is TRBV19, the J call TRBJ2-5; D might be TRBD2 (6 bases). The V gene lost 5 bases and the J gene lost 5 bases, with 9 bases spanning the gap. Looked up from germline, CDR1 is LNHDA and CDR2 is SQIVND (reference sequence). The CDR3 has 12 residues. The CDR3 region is CASSDRGETQYF. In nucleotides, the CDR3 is TGTGCCAGTAGTGACCGGGGGGAGACCCAGTACTTC.

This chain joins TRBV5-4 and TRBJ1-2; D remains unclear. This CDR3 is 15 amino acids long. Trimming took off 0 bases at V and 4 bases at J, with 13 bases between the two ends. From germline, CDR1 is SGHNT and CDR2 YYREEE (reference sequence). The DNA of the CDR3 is TGTGCCAGCAGCTTGGCCAGGCAGACCATCTATGGCTACACCTTC. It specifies CASSLARQTIYGYTF.

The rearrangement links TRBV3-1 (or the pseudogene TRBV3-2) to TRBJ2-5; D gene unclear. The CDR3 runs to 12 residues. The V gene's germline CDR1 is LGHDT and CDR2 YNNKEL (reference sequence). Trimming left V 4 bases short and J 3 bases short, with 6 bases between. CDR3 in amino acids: CASSRSEETQYF. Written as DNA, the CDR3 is TGTGCCAGCAGCCGGAGCGAAGAGACCCAGTACTTC.

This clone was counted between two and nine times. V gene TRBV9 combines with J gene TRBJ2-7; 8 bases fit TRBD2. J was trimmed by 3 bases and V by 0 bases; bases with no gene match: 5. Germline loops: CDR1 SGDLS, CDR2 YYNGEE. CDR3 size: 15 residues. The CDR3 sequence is CASSVGAGGSYEQYF. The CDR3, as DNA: TGTGCCAGCAGCGTAGGGGCGGGGGGCAGCTACGAGCAGTACTTC.

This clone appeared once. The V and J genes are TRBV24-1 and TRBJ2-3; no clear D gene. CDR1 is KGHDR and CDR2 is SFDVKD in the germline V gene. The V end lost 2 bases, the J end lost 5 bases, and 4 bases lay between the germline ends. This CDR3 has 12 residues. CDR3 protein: CATSDSVDTQYF. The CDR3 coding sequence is TGTGCCACCAGTGATTCTGTAGATACGCAGTATTTT.

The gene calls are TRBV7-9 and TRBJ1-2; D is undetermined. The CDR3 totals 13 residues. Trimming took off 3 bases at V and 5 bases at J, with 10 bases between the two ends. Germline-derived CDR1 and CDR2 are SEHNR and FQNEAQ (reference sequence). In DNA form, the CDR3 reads TGTGCCAGCAGCTTCCATAGCACTTATGGCTACACCTTC. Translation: CASSFHSTYGYTF. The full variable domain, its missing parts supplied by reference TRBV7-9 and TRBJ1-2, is DTGVSQNPRHKITKRGQNVTFRCDPISEHNRLYWYRQTLGQGPEFLTYFQNEAQLEKSRLLSDRFSAERPKGSFSTLEIQRTEQGDSAMYLCASSFHSTYGYTFGSGTRLTVV.

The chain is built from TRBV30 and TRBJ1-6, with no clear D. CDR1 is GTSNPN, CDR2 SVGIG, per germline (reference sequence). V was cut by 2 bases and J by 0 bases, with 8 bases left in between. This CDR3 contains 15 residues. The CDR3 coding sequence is TGTGCCTGGAGTTCGGAGGGCTCCTATAATTCACCCCTCCACTTT. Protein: CAWSSEGSYNSPLHF.

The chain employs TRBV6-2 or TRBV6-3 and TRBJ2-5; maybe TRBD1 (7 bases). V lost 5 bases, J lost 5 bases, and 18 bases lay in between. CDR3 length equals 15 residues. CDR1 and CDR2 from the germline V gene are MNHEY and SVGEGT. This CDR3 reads CASSRGDGTDETQYF. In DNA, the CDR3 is TGTGCCAGCAGTCGCGGGGACGGGACAGATGAGACCCAGTACTTC.

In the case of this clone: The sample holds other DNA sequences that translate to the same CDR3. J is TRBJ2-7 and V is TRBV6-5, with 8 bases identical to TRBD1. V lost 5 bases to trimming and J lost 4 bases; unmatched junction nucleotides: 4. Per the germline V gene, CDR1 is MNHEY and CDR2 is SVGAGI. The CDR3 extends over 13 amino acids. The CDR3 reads CASSRTGPYEQYF. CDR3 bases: TGTGCCAGCAGTAGGACAGGGCCATACGAGCAGTACTTC.

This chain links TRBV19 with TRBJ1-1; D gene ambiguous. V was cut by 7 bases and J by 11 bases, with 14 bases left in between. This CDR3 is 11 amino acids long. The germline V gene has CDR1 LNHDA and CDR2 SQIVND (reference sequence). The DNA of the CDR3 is TGTGCCAGTACCGTCGGACTGGGGGCTTTCTTT. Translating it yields CASTVGLGAFF. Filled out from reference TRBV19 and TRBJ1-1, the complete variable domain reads DGGITQSPKYLFRKEGQNVTLSCEQNLNHDAMYWYRQDPGQGLRLIYYSQIVNDFQKGDIAEGYSVSREKKESFPLTVTSAQKNPTAFYLCASTVGLGAFFGQGTRLTVV.

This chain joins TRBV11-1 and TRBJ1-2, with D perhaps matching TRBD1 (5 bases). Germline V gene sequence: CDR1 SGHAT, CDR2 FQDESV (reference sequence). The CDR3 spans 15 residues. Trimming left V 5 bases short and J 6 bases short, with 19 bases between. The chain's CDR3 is CASSEIMGLPDGYTF. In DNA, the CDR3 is TGTGCCAGCAGCGAAATTATGGGACTCCCCGATGGCTACACCTTC.

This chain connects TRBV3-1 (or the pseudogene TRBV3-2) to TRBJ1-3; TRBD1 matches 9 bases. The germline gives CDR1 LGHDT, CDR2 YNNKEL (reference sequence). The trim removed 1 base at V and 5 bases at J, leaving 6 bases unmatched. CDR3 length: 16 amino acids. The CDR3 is CASSQAYRGRRNTIYF. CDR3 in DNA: TGTGCCAGCAGCCAAGCTTACAGGGGGCGCAGAAACACCATATATTTT.

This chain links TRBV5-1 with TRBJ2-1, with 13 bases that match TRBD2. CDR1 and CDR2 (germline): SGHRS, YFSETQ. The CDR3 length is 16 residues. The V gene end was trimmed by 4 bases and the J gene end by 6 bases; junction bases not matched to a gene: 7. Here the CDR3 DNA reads TGCGCCAGCAGCATAATCACTAGCGGGAGGGGCAATGAGCAGTTCTTC. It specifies CASSIITSGRGNEQFF.

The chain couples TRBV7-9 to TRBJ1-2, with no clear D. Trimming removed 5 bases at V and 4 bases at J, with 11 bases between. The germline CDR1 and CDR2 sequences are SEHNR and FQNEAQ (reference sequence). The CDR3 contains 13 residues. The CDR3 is CASSPDGVYGYTF. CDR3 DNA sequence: TGTGCCAGCAGCCCCGACGGGGTCTATGGCTACACCTTC.

CDR3 region: CAWSPRDTQYF. The CDR3 DNA reads TGTGCCTGGAGTCCCAGGGATACGCAGTATTTT. V usage is TRBV30 and J usage is TRBJ2-3, with D unresolved. The V gene lost 2 bases and the J gene lost 6 bases, with 6 bases spanning the gap. Looked up from germline, CDR1 is GTSNPN and CDR2 is SVGIG (reference sequence). The CDR3 has 11 amino acids.

CDR3 in amino acids: CASSTQETQYF. For the CDR3, the DNA is TGTGCCAGCAGCACTCAAGAGACCCAGTACTTC. The chain couples TRBV11-1 to TRBJ2-5; no firm D call. In germline, CDR1 is SGHAT, CDR2 FQDESV (reference sequence). The CDR3 consists of 11 residues. The V and J ends lost 5 bases and 2 bases respectively, with 3 bases between them.

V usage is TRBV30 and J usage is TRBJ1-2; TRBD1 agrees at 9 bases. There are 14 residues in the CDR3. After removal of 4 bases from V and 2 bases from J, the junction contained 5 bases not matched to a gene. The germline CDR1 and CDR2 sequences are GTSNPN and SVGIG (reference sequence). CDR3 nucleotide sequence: TGTGCCTGGACGGGGGGACAGGGCAACTATGGCTACACCTTC. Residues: CAWTGGQGNYGYTF.

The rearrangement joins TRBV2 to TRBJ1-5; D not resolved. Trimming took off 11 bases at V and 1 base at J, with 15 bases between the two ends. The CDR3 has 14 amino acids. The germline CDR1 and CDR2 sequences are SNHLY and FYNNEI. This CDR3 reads CAWRGRLSNQPQHF. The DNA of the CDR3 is TGTGCCTGGAGAGGGAGGCTGAGCAATCAGCCCCAGCATTTT. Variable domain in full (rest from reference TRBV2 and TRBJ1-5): EPEVTQTPSHQVTQMGQEVILRCVPISNHLYFYWYRQILGQKVEFLVSFYNNEISEKSEIFDDQFSVERPDGSNFTLKIRSTKLEDSAMYFCAWRGRLSNQPQHFGDGTRLSIL.

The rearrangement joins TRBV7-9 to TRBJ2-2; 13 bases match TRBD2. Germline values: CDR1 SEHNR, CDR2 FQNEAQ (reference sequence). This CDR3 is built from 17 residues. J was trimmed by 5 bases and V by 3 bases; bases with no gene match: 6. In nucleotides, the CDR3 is TGTGCCAGCAGCTTCGGACTAGCGGGAGTATCTACCGGGGAGCTGTTTTTT. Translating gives CASSFGLAGVSTGELFF.

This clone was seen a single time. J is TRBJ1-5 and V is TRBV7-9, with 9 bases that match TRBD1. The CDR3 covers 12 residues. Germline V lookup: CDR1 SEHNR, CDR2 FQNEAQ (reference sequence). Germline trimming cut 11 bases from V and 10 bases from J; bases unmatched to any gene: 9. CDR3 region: CADRDRVNPQHF. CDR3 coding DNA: TGTGCCGACCGGGACAGGGTGAATCCCCAGCATTTT.

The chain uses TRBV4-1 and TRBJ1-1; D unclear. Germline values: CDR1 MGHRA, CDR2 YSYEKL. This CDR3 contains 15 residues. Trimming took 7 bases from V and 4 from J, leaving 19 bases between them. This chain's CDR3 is CASKETEGTGTEAFF. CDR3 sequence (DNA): TGCGCCAGCAAAGAGACGGAGGGTACGGGCACTGAAGCTTTCTTT.

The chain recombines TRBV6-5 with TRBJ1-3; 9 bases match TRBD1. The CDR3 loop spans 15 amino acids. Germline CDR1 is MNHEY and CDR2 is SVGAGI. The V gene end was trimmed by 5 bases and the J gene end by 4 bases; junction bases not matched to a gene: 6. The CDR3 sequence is CASSPTGQGGNTIYF. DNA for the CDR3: TGTGCCAGCAGTCCAACGGGACAGGGAGGAAACACCATATATTTT.

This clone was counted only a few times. CDR3 in amino acids: CASSDSYNEQFF. CDR3 bases: TGCGCCAGCAGCGACAGCTACAATGAGCAGTTCTTC. V is TRBV5-1 and J is TRBJ2-1; a possible D gene is TRBD1 (5 bases). Trimming left V 4 bases short and J 3 bases short, with 5 bases between. CDR1 is SGHRS, CDR2 YFSETQ, per germline. The CDR3 has 12 amino acids.

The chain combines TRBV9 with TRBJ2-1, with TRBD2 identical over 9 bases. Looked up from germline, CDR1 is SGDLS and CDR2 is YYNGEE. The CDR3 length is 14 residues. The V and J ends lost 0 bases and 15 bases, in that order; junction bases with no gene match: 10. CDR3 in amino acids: CASSVVQSAGGLFF. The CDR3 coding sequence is TGTGCCAGCAGCGTAGTGCAGTCAGCGGGGGGTTTGTTCTTC.